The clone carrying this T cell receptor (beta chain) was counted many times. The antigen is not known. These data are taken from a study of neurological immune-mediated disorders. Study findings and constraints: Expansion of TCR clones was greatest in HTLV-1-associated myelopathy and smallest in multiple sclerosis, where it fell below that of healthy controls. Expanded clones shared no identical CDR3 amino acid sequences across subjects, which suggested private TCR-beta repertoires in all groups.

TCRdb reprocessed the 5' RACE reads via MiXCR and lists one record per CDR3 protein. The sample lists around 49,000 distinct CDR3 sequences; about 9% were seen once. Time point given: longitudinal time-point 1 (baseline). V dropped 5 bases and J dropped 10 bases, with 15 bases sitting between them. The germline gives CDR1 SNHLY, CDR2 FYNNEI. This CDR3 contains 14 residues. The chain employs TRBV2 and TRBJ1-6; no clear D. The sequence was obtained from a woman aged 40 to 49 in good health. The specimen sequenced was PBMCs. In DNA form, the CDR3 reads TGTGCCAGCAGTTCGGACTCGGCCCACTCACCCCTCCACTTT. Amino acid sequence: CASSSDSAHSPLHF.